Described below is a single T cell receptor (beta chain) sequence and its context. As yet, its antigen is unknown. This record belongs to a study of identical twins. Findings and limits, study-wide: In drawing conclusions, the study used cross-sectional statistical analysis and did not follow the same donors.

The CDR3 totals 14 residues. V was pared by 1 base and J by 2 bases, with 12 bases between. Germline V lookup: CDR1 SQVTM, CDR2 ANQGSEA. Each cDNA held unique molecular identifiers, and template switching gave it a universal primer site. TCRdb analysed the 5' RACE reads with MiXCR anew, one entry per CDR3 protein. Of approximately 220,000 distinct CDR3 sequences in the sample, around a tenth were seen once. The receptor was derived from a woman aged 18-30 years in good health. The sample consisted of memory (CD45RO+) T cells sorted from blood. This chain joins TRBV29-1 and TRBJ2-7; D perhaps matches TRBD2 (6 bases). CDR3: CSVEVTGDAYEQYF. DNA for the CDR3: TGCAGCGTTGAAGTTACGGGGGACGCCTACGAGCAGTACTTC.